This T cell receptor (beta chain) appears in the sequencing data of a study of blood T cell repertoires in COVID-19. Original methodology: For nucleated cells, counts were estimated from reference gene primer amplification. Assay used: immunoSEQ multiplex PCR; TCRdb lists only in-frame clones, some missing. Clonal size and the V and J genes are those of that table, whereas D and trimming came from the DNA. This table holds 250,000 to 300,000 clones, 88% found once. Symptom resolution, clearance, or two negative PCRs marked the recovered donors of Cohort 3. The CDR3 is made up of 12 amino acids. V was shortened by 3 bases and J by 8 bases, with 10 bases between the two germline ends.

This sequence was found in a woman aged 25 to 39 who had recovered from COVID-19. The chain links TRBV12-3 or TRBV12-4 to TRBJ1-1; the D gene is possibly TRBD1 (5 bases). Sequencing input: PBMCs or T cells enriched from blood (not recorded which). The CDR3 loop reads CASSFSRTEAFF. The DNA for the CDR3 is TGTGCCAGCAGTTTTTCCCGGACAGAAGCTTTCTTT.